The 22 T cell receptor beta chains presented below share a single source sample, sequenced in a study of blood T cells in healthy people across ages. A sample-barcoded 5' primer and a J-beta primer mix were used in a second PCR of about 6 to 12 cycles. Each CDR3 protein gets one entry after TCRdb re-called the 5' RACE reads with MiXCR. The data contain about 800,000 distinct CDR3 sequences, about 25% of them singletons. The sample was also linked to a second study, of T cells of mothers and their children.

The sequencing sample was made of blood. These receptors were collected from a boy aged 10-17 years in good health.

This clonotype was detected only a few times. This chain uses TRBV4-1 with TRBJ2-3; D unclear. Trimming left V 0 bases short and J 2 bases short, with 12 bases between. The CDR3 loop spans 16 amino acids. Germline CDR1 and CDR2: MGHRA and YSYEKL. This chain's CDR3 is CASSQEWPTTTDTQYF. DNA for the CDR3: TGCGCCAGCAGCCAAGAGTGGCCGACAACCACAGATACGCAGTATTTT.

This clonotype was detected a few times. DNA for the CDR3: TGTGGTACCGGGGGACAGAAAGAGACCCAGTACTTC. Protein product: CGTGGQKETQYF. This chain uses TRBV28 with TRBJ2-5; D may be TRBD1 (7 bases). The V gene's germline CDR1 is MDHEN and CDR2 SYDVKM. The length of the CDR3 is 12 residues.

The chain combines TRBV24-1 with TRBJ1-1; possible D gene TRBD1, 6 bases. Between the trimmed V and J ends, which lost 2 bases and 1 base, there was a span of 10 bases. The CDR3 length is 15 residues. Germline assignment: CDR1 KGHDR and CDR2 SFDVKD. The CDR3, as DNA: TGTGCCACCAGTGATTCAGGGGCTGGGAACACTGAAGCTTTCTTT. It translates to CATSDSGAGNTEAFF.

There are a few counts of this clonotype. This sequence joins TRBV4-3 and TRBJ1-2; 8 nucleotides line up with TRBD1. Trimming removed 1 base from V and 8 bases from J; junction bases left unmatched: 9. Germline V CDR1 and CDR2: LGHNA, YSLEER. The CDR3 contains 15 residues. Here the CDR3 DNA reads TGCGCCAGCAGCCAAGCTAGTCAGGGGGCTCGGGGCTACACCTTC. Protein: CASSQASQGARGYTF.

This clonotype was recorded a few times. The genes are TRBV25-1 and TRBJ1-2; no reliable D call. Deletions cut 1 base from V and 3 bases from J, with 9 bases between. Per the germline V gene, CDR1 is MGHDK and CDR2 is SYGVNS. The CDR3 runs 14 residues. CDR3 coding DNA: TGTGCCAGCAGTGAATCGGACGGAGACTATGGCTACACCTTC. As protein: CASSESDGDYGYTF.

This sequence joins TRBV28 and TRBJ1-2; maybe TRBD1 (6 bases). Germline V gene sequence: CDR1 MDHEN, CDR2 SYDVKM. V was trimmed by 2 bases and J by 4 bases, leaving 11 bases between them. CDR3 length: 14 residues. CDR3 region: CASSLRQGIYGYTF. In DNA form, the CDR3 reads TGTGCCAGCAGTTTACGTCAGGGGATCTATGGCTACACCTTC.

This clonotype was seen once. The J gene is TRBJ2-1, the V gene TRBV7-2; TRBD2 might be the D (5 bases). The J call may be mistaken, given a closer DNA end match to TRBJ2-5. Looked up from germline, CDR1 is SGHTA and CDR2 is FQGNSA. The CDR3 contains 11 residues. The CDR3 loop is CASSPVGAQYF. The CDR3 DNA sequence: TGTGCCAGCAGCCCTGTCGGGGCCCAGTACTTC.

The chain employs TRBV18 and TRBJ1-3; D is ambiguous. CDR1 is KGHSH, CDR2 LQKENI, per germline. The CDR3 loop spans 16 amino acids. V shed 4 bases and J shed 0 bases, with 13 bases lying between them. The DNA for the CDR3 is TGTGCCAGCTCACGACGTCCAGACATCTCTGGAAACACCATATATTTT. Its protein is CASSRRPDISGNTIYF.

This clonotype was observed a handful of times. The chain joins TRBV20-1 to TRBJ2-7; 11 bases match TRBD2. The V gene's germline CDR1 is DFQATT and CDR2 SNEGSKA (reference sequence). V shed 2 bases, J shed 2 bases, and the junction held 11 bases outside the gene matches. The CDR3 length is 17 residues. The CDR3 coding sequence is TGCAGTGCTAGAAGCGTTGCCGGGACTAGCGGCCCCTACGAGCAGTACTTC. It encodes CSARSVAGTSGPYEQYF.

A few counts support this clonotype. The junction departs from the called germline gene at one end, perhaps through a read error. The J gene is TRBJ2-1, the V gene TRBV5-1; 11 positions agree with TRBD2. This CDR3 has 15 amino acids. Germline loops: CDR1 SGHRS, CDR2 YFSETQ. The CDR3 reads CASTLAGGQNNEQFF. CDR3 nucleotide sequence: TGCGCCAGCACCTTAGCGGGGGGGCAGAACAACGAGCAGTTCTTC.

This clonotype was seen more than once but under ten times. A clone one base away is much larger, so this may be a read error. V and J are TRBV28 and TRBJ2-7; D possibly uses TRBD1 or TRBD2 (5 bases each). This CDR3 contains 16 residues. Germline V lookup: CDR1 MDHEN, CDR2 SYDVKM. The CDR3 DNA is TGTGCCAGCAGTTCTCCCCTCCGGGACCTCTCCTACGAGCGGTACTTC. This encodes CASSSPLRDLSYERYF. The full variable domain, with the rest looked up from reference TRBV28 and TRBJ2-7, is DVKVTQSSRYLVKRTGEKVFLECVQDMDHENMFWYRQDPGLGLRLIYFSYDVKMKEKGDIPEGYSVSREKKERFSLILESASTNQTSMYLCASSSPLRDLSYERYFGPGTRLTVT.

Of note for this clonotype: A junction boundary mismatches the germline segment, possibly from a read error. This chain joins TRBV15 and TRBJ1-6, with D possibly matching TRBD1 (6 bases). The germline V gene encodes CDR1 LNHNV and CDR2 YYDKDF (reference sequence). CDR3 length: 17 amino acids. The CDR3 region is CATSRKPGTTNNSPLHF. The CDR3 coding sequence is TGTGCCACCAGCCGTAAGCCCGGGACAACCAATAACTCACCCCTCCACTTT.

This clonotype was seen more than once but under ten times. This chain uses TRBV6-2 or TRBV6-3 with TRBJ2-7; weak D call: TRBD2 (6 bases). The CDR3 runs 15 residues. Trimming removed 7 bases at V and 6 bases at J, with 22 bases between. CDR1 is MNHEY and CDR2 is SVGEGT in the germline V gene. The CDR3 DNA sequence: TGTGCCAGCACCGCGGCGGGGCGGCGTGTTTCCGAGCAGTACTTC. This sequence encodes CASTAAGRRVSEQYF.

A few counts support this clonotype. The chain recombines TRBV29-1 with TRBJ1-1; D possibly corresponds to TRBD1 (5 bases). V lost 7 bases and J lost 0, with 21 bases in between. This CDR3 contains 16 residues. Germline CDR1 SQVTM, CDR2 ANQGSEA. The CDR3 spells CSAGSDRERMNTEAFF. The CDR3 region has the DNA TGCAGCGCCGGTAGCGACAGAGAACGGATGAACACTGAAGCTTTCTTT. Looking up the rest from reference TRBV29-1 and TRBJ1-1 gives the full variable domain: SAVISQKPSRDICQRGTSLTIQCQVDSQVTMMFWYRQQPGQSLTLIATANQGSEATYESGFVIDKFPISRPNLTFSTLTVSNMSPEDSSIYLCSAGSDRERMNTEAFFGQGTRLTVV.

Details on this clonotype: One junction end disagrees with the germline gene, perhaps due to a read error. The CDR3 sequence is CANSALVEQYF. CDR3 in DNA: TGTGCCAACAGTGCCCTAGTGGAGCAGTACTTC. The chain couples TRBV25-1 to TRBJ2-5, with D unresolved. Germline V gene sequence: CDR1 MGHDK, CDR2 SYGVNS. The CDR3 has 11 residues.

This clonotype has a handful of counts. The chain is built from TRBV6-5 and TRBJ1-1; the D is unclear. The CDR3 totals 13 residues. The ends were cut back, 6 bases at V and 1 base at J, with 9 bases in the middle. Germline values: CDR1 MNHEY, CDR2 SVGAGI. The CDR3 DNA reads as TGTGCCAGCAGGCTGACGGAGAACACTGAAGCTTTCTTT. It encodes CASRLTENTEAFF.

The gene calls are TRBV24-1 and TRBJ2-2; D not resolved. Trimming pared 3 bases from V and 6 bases from J, leaving 7 bases between. This CDR3 is 13 amino acids long. The germline CDR1 and CDR2 sequences are KGHDR and SFDVKD. The CDR3 loop reads CATSDSWSGELFF. The CDR3 DNA sequence: TGTGCCACCAGTGATAGCTGGTCCGGGGAGCTGTTTTTT.

This clonotype came up many times. The chain couples TRBV9 to TRBJ2-2, with D hard to call. The germline V and J ends were trimmed by 0 bases and 8 bases, with 5 bases remaining between them. The CDR3 is made up of 12 amino acids. Germline CDR1 is SGDLS and CDR2 is YYNGEE. As DNA, the CDR3 is TGTGCCAGCAGCGTAGCGGAGGGGGAGCTGTTTTTT. Amino acid sequence: CASSVAEGELFF.

In its sample, this clonotype was seen once. One end of the junction varies from germline; a read error may be responsible. V gene TRBV7-9 combines with J gene TRBJ2-7; D tentatively reads TRBD1 or TRBD2 (5 bases each). This CDR3 region has 15 residues. CDR1 is SEHNR, CDR2 FQNEAQ, per germline (reference sequence). The CDR3 region is CASSSGSLGDYERYF. CDR3 nucleotide sequence: TGTGCCAGCAGCTCAGGGTCGTTGGGCGACTACGAGCGGTATTTC.

This chain uses TRBV28 with TRBJ1-3, with TRBD1 as a possible D gene (5 bases). Germline V gene lookup returns CDR1 MDHEN and CDR2 SYDVKM. V lost 7 bases, J lost 0 bases, and 19 bases lay in between. CDR3 size: 17 residues. CDR3 nucleotide sequence: TGTGCCAGCACCTCGAGCTGGGGCCCGAACTCTGGAAACACCATATATTTT. This encodes CASTSSWGPNSGNTIYF. The complete variable domain, with remaining parts taken from reference TRBV28 and TRBJ1-3, reads DVKVTQSSRYLVKRTGEKVFLECVQDMDHENMFWYRQDPGLGLRLIYFSYDVKMKEKGDIPEGYSVSREKKERFSLILESASTNQTSMYLCASTSSWGPNSGNTIYFGEGSWLTVV.

The rearrangement uses TRBV28 and TRBJ2-3, with D tentatively TRBD1 (6 bases). Germline CDR1 MDHEN, CDR2 SYDVKM. Trimming took 7 bases from V and 2 from J, leaving 13 bases between them. This CDR3 region has 14 residues. CDR3 coding DNA: TGTGCCAGCACCCCCGGGGACACCACAGATACGCAGTATTTT. Translating gives CASTPGDTTDTQYF.

In this sample, this clonotype turned up a few times. J is TRBJ2-1 and V is TRBV2; TRBD2 matches at 8 bases. The germline V gene has CDR1 SNHLY and CDR2 FYNNEI. The CDR3 contains 17 residues. Trimming took 4 bases from V and 5 from J; bases not matched to a gene: 13. This CDR3 is CASSGDLLAAADNEQFF. In nucleotides, the CDR3 is TGTGCCAGCAGTGGAGACCTACTAGCGGCCGCGGACAATGAGCAGTTCTTC.